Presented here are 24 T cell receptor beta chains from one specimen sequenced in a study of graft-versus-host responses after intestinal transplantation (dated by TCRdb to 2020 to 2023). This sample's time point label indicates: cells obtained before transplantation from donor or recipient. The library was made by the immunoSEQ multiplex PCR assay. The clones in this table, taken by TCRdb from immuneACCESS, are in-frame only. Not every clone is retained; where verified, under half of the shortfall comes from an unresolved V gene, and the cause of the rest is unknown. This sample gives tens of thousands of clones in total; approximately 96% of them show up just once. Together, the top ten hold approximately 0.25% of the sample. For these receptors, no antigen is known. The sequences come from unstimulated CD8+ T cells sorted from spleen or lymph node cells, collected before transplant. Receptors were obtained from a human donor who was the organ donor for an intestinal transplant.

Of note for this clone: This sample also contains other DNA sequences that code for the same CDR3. The CDR3 DNA is TGTGCCAGCAGCGCAGAATTCAAAAACATTCAGTACTTC. Protein: CASSAEFKNIQYF. The V and J genes are TRBV7-9 and TRBJ2-4; D is unresolved. This CDR3 is built from 13 residues. V lost 5 bases and J lost 3, with 8 bases in between. Germline V gene sequence: CDR1 SEHNR, CDR2 FQNEAQ (reference sequence).

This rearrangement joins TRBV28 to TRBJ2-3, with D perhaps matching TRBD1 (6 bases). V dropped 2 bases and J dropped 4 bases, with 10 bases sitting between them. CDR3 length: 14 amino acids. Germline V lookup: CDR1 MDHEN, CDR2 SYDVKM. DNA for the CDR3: TGTGCCAGCAGTTTAGCAGGGGCACCAGATACGCAGTATTTT. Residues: CASSLAGAPDTQYF.

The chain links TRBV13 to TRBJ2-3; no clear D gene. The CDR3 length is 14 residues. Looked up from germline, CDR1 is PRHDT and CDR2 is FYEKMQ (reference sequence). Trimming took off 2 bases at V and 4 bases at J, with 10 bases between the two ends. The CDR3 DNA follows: TGTGCCAGCAGCTTACGGGTTAGCCCAGATACGCAGTATTTT. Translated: CASSLRVSPDTQYF. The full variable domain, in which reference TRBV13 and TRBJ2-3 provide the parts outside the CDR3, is AAGVIQSPRHLIKEKRETATLKCYPIPRHDTVYWYQQGPGQDPQFLISFYEKMQSDKGSIPDRFSAQQFSDYHSELNMSSLELGDSALYFCASSLRVSPDTQYFGPGTRLTVL.

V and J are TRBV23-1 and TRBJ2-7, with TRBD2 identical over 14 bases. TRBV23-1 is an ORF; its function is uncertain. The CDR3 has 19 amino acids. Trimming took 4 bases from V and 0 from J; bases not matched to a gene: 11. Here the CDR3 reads CASSPHAPGTSGSSYEQYF. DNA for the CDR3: TGCGCCAGCAGTCCCCACGCCCCCGGGACTAGCGGGAGCTCCTACGAGCAGTACTTC.

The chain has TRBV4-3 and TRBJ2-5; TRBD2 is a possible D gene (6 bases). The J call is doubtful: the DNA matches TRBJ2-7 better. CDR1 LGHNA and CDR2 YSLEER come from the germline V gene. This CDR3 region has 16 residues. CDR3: CASSQETAGYSHEQYF. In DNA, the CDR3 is TGCGCCAGCAGCCAAGAAACTGCGGGGTACAGCCACGAGCAGTACTTC.

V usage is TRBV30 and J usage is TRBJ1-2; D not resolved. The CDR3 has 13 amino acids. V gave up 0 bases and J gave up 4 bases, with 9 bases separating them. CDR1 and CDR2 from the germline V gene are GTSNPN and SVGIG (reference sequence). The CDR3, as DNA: TGTGCCTGGAGTGTCGGCAGCACCTATGGCTACACCTTC. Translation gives CAWSVGSTYGYTF.

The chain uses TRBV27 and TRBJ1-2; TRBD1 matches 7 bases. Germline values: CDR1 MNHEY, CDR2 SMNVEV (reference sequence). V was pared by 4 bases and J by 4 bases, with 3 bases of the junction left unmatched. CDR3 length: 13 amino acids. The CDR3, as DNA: TGTGCCAGCAGTTCATCAGGGGGCTATGGCTACACCTTC. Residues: CASSSSGGYGYTF.

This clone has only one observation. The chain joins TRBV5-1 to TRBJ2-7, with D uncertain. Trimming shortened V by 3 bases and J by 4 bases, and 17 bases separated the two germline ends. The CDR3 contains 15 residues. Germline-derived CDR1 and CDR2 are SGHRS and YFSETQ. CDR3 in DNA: TGCGCCAGCAGCTGGGTTCCAGAATGGGTTTACGAGCAGTACTTC. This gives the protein CASSWVPEWVYEQYF.

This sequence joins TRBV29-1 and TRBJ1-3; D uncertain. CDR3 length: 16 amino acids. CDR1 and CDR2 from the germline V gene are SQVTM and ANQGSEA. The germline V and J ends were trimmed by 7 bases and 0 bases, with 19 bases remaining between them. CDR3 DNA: TGCAGCGCCATTGGGCCGCCTGTAAGCTCTGGAAACACCATATATTTT. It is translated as CSAIGPPVSSGNTIYF.

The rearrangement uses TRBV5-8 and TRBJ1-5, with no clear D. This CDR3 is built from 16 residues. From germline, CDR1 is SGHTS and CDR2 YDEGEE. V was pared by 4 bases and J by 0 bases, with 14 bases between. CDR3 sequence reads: CASSGRTPTSNQPQHF. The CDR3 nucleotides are TGTGCCAGCAGCGGAAGGACGCCGACTAGCAATCAGCCCCAGCATTTT.

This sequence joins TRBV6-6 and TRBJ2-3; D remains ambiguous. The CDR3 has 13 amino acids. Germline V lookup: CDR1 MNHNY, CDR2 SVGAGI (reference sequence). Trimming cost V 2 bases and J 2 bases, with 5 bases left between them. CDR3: CASSYDPTDTQYF. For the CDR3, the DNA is TGTGCCAGCAGTTACGACCCCACAGATACGCAGTATTTT.

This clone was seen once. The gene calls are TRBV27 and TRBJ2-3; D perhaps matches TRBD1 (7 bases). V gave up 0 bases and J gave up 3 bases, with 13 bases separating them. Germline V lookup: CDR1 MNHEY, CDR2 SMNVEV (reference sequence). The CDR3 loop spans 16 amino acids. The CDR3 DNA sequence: TGTGCCAGCAGTTTATCGGAGGGGGCGGTTACAGATACGCAGTATTTT. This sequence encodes CASSLSEGAVTDTQYF.

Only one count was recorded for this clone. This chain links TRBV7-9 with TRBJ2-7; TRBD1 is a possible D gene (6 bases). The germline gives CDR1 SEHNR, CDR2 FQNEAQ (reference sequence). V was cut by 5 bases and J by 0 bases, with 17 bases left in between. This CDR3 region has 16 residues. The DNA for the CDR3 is TGTGCCAGCAGCCCGCCGACGGCGGACAGCTCCTACGAGCAGTACTTC. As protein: CASSPPTADSSYEQYF.

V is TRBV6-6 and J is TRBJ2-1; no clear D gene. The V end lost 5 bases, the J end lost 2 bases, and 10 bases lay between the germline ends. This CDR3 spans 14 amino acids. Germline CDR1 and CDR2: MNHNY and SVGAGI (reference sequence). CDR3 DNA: TGTGCCAGCAGTACGTCTACTACCTACAATGAGCAGTTCTTC. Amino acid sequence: CASSTSTTYNEQFF.

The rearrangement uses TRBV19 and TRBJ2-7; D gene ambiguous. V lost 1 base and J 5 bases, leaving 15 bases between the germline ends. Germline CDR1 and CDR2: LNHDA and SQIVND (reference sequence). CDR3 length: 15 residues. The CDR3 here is CASSIVVLGVHEQYF. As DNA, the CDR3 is TGTGCCAGTAGTATAGTGGTTCTGGGCGTCCACGAGCAGTACTTC. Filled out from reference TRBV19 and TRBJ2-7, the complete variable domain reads DGGITQSPKYLFRKEGQNVTLSCEQNLNHDAMYWYRQDPGQGLRLIYYSQIVNDFQKGDIAEGYSVSREKKESFPLTVTSAQKNPTAFYLCASSIVVLGVHEQYFGPGTRLTVT.

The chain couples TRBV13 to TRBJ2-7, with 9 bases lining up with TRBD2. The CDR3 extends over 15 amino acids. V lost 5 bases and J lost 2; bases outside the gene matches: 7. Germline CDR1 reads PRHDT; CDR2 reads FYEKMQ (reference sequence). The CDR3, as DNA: TGTGCCAGCAGCCTACTCGCGGGGGGGACCTACGAGCAGTACTTC. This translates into CASSLLAGGTYEQYF. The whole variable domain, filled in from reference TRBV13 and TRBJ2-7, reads AAGVIQSPRHLIKEKRETATLKCYPIPRHDTVYWYQQGPGQDPQFLISFYEKMQSDKGSIPDRFSAQQFSDYHSELNMSSLELGDSALYFCASSLLAGGTYEQYFGPGTRLTVT.

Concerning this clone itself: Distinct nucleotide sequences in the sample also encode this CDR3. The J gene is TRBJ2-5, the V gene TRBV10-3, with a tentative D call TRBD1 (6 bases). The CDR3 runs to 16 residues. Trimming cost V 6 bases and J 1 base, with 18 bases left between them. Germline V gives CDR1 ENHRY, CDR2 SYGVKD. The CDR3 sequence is CAISPTGEGTQETQYF. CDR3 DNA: TGTGCCATCAGCCCGACAGGAGAGGGAACCCAAGAGACCCAGTACTTC.

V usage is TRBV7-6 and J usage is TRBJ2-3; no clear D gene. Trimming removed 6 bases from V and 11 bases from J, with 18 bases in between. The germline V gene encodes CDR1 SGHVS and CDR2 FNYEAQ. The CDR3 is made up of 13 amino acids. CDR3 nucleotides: TGTGCCAGCAGGGCGGTAATACGTCAGGTGCAGTATTTT. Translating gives CASRAVIRQVQYF.

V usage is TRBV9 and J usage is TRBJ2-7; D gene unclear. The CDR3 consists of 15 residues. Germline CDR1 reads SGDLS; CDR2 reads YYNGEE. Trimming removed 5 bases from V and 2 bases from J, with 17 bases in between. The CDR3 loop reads CASSPTAGIAYEQYF. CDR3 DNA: TGTGCCAGCAGTCCGACCGCAGGAATAGCCTACGAGCAGTACTTC.

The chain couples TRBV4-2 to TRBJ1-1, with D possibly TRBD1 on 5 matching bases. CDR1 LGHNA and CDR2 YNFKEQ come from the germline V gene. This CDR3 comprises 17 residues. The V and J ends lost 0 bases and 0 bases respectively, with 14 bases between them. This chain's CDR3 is CASSQDDWGVVNTEAFF. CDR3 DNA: TGTGCCAGCAGCCAAGACGATTGGGGGGTAGTGAACACTGAAGCTTTCTTT.

CDR3 in DNA: TGCGCCAGCAGCGTAAACAGGGGGATTGGTGAAGCTTTCTTT. Its protein is CASSVNRGIGEAFF. The rearrangement links TRBV5-1 to TRBJ1-1; 8 nucleotides align to TRBD1. The germline gives CDR1 SGHRS, CDR2 YFSETQ. This CDR3 is built from 14 residues. J lost 7 bases, V lost 4 bases, and 9 bases had no gene match.

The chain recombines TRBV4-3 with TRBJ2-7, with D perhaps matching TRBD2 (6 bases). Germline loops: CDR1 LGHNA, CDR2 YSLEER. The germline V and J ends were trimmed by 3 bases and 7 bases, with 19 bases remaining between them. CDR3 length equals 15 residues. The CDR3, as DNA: TGCGCCAGCAGCCATGGACCGGGAGTGTCGGGGGAGCAGTACTTC. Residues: CASSHGPGVSGEQYF.

The CDR3, as DNA: TGTGCCAGCAGCTCCGGCAGCGGGGCGAGCTCCTACAATGAGCAGTTCTTC. Translation gives CASSSGSGASSYNEQFF. This chain uses TRBV7-8 with TRBJ2-1; 7 nucleotides line up with TRBD2. V lost 4 bases, J lost 0 bases, and 9 bases stayed unmatched. CDR3 length: 17 residues. Germline values: CDR1 SGHVS, CDR2 FQNEAQ.

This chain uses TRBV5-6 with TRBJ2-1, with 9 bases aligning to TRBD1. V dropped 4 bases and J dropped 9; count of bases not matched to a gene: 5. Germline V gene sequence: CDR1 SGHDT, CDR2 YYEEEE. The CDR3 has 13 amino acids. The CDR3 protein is CASSPGTGFEQFF. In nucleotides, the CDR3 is TGTGCCAGCAGCCCCGGGACAGGGTTTGAGCAGTTCTTC.